The following is a TCR beta chain sequence with its context. Original analysis: Cell counts per sample came from amplifying reference gene primers. Data came from immunoSEQ multiplex PCR; TCRdb stores just in-frame clones and leaves some out. V, J and clone size are taken as reported in that table, and D and trimming were inferred from the DNA itself. Seen here are about 190,000 clones, roughly nine tenths observed once, and the top ten hold about 1%. Trimming left V 2 bases short and J 2 bases short, with 11 bases between. CDR1 is MGHRA, CDR2 YSYEKL, per germline. CDR3 length: 15 residues. The sample is drawn from a study of blood T cell repertoires in COVID-19. As for the study in general: Both acute and convalescent COVID-19 samples were obtained from the United States, Italy and Spain.

This clonotype was obtained from a young man with acute or convalescent COVID-19. V is TRBV4-1 and J is TRBJ2-3; D is perhaps TRBD1 (6 bases). Material: peripheral blood. In nucleotides, the CDR3 is TGCGCCAGCAGCCAATCTGGACAGCCCACAGATACGCAGTATTTT. It translates to CASSQSGQPTDTQYF.